This T cell receptor (beta chain) was captured in a study of cytomegalovirus exposure and HLA in healthy donors. This CDR3 is 16 amino acids long. Germline V CDR1 and CDR2: PRHDT, FYEKMQ (reference sequence). The V end was cut by 5 bases, the J end by 0 bases, with 17 bases between. With 60 Vbeta and 13 Jbeta primers, the PCR was carried out. Sequencing was performed with immunoSEQ multiplex PCR; in TCRdb, only in-frame clones are kept and a portion is missing. This sample's table reports tens of thousands of clones. This receptor was taken from a man between 40 and 49 years old in good health and CMV-seronegative. The chain combines TRBV13 with TRBJ2-7; D is possibly TRBD2 (8 bases). Sequences were obtained from PBMCs. CDR3 sequence (DNA): TGTGCCAGCAGCCACAGGGGAAGCGGGAGCTCCTACGAGCAGTACTTC. It codes for CASSHRGSGSSYEQYF.